These T cell receptor beta chains were read from a single sample in a study of T-cell reconstitution after alpha-beta-depleted transplantation in children. TCRdb redid the calling of the PCR reads with MiXCR, one entry per CDR3 protein. Altogether approximately 200,000 distinct CDR3 sequences are present, around 5.9% being singletons, with the ten largest covering about 4.3%. The material sequenced was PBMCs, taken before TCRalphabeta/CD19-depleted stem cell transplant. These receptors were obtained from a girl less than two years old with combined immunodeficiency, due to receive a stem cell transplant. CDR3s include the opening cysteine and the closing phenylalanine or tryptophan. Each record gives: CDR3 protein, CDR3 DNA, clone size, J gene, V gene, D gene, CDR3 length. D genes are given only for firm matches. Clone size appears in some rows only: once, few, many, or a class for an expanded clone.

cdr3_aa: CATSRDLTVSEAFF
cdr3_nt: TGTGCCACCAGCAGAGACCTCACGGTATCTGAAGCTTTCTTT
clone_size: many
j_call: TRBJ1-1
v_call: TRBV15
d_call: NA
cdr3_length: 14

cdr3_aa: CASSPQGGSGELFF
cdr3_nt: TGTGCCAGCAGCCCCCAAGGGGGGTCCGGGGAGCTGTTTTTT
clone_size: many
j_call: TRBJ2-2
v_call: TRBV9
d_call: NA
cdr3_length: 14

cdr3_aa: CSAFPTAPSYNEQFF
cdr3_nt: TGCAGTGCTTTCCCGACCGCCCCCTCCTACAATGAGCAGTTCTTC
clone_size: many
j_call: TRBJ2-1
v_call: TRBV20-1
d_call: NA
cdr3_length: 15

cdr3_aa: CATNAGTGGNQPQHF
cdr3_nt: TGTGCCACCAACGCCGGGACAGGGGGCAATCAGCCCCAGCATTTT
clone_size: NA
j_call: TRBJ1-5
v_call: TRBV27
d_call: TRBD1
cdr3_length: 15

cdr3_aa: CSANLAGGPGEQFF
cdr3_nt: TGCAGTGCTAATCTAGCGGGGGGGCCGGGTGAGCAGTTCTTC
clone_size: many
j_call: TRBJ2-1
v_call: TRBV20-1
d_call: TRBD2
cdr3_length: 14

cdr3_aa: CASSLSSGGISYEQYF
cdr3_nt: TGTGCCAGCAGCTTATCTAGCGGGGGGATCTCCTACGAGCAGTACTTC
clone_size: many
j_call: TRBJ2-7
v_call: TRBV7-8
d_call: TRBD2
cdr3_length: 16

cdr3_aa: CASSERGGYYNEQFF
cdr3_nt: TGTGCCAGCAGTGAACGAGGCGGTTATTACAATGAGCAGTTCTTC
clone_size: many
j_call: TRBJ2-1
v_call: TRBV2
d_call: NA
cdr3_length: 15

cdr3_aa: CASGQEGFFNQPQHF
cdr3_nt: TGCGCCAGCGGCCAAGAAGGGTTTTTCAATCAGCCCCAGCATTTT
clone_size: NA
j_call: TRBJ1-5
v_call: TRBV4-1
d_call: NA
cdr3_length: 15

cdr3_aa: CASSLDGTKNIQYF
cdr3_nt: TGTGCCAGCAGTTTAGACGGGACTAAAAACATTCAGTACTTC
clone_size: few
j_call: TRBJ2-4
v_call: TRBV27
d_call: NA
cdr3_length: 14

cdr3_aa: CSFSGLAGGFLSYNEQFF
cdr3_nt: TGCAGCTTCTCGGGACTAGCGGGAGGATTCCTCTCCTACAATGAGCAGTTCTTC
clone_size: many
j_call: TRBJ2-1
v_call: TRBV29-1
d_call: TRBD2
cdr3_length: 18

cdr3_aa: CASTKQLAGVNEQFF
cdr3_nt: TGTGCCAGCACCAAGCAGCTAGCGGGGGTCAATGAGCAGTTCTTC
clone_size: many
j_call: TRBJ2-1
v_call: TRBV6-2/TRBV6-3
d_call: TRBD2
cdr3_length: 15

cdr3_aa: CASSLLERTSGDTDTQYF
cdr3_nt: TGTGCCAGCAGCTTATTGGAAAGGACTAGCGGGGACACAGATACGCAGTATTTT
clone_size: many
j_call: TRBJ2-3
v_call: TRBV7-7
d_call: TRBD2
cdr3_length: 18

cdr3_aa: CASSLESRDLGGDNEQFF
cdr3_nt: TGTGCCAGCAGCTTAGAGTCGAGGGATCTAGGGGGGGACAATGAGCAGTTCTTC
clone_size: many
j_call: TRBJ2-1
v_call: TRBV7-8
d_call: NA
cdr3_length: 18

cdr3_aa: CASWKGGLPNTEAFF
cdr3_nt: TGTGCCAGCTGGAAGGGTGGACTCCCGAACACTGAAGCTTTCTTT
clone_size: many
j_call: TRBJ1-1
v_call: TRBV12-3/TRBV12-4
d_call: NA
cdr3_length: 15

cdr3_aa: CASSQDGLAGVYNEQFF
cdr3_nt: TGTGCCAGCAGCCAAGATGGACTAGCGGGAGTTTACAATGAGCAGTTCTTC
clone_size: few
j_call: TRBJ2-1
v_call: TRBV3-1
d_call: TRBD2
cdr3_length: 17

cdr3_aa: CASSPLSTYRDALYSPLHF
cdr3_nt: TGTGCCAGCAGTCCCCTGAGTACATACCGGGACGCGTTATATTCACCCCTCCACTTT
clone_size: NA
j_call: TRBJ1-6
v_call: TRBV12-3/TRBV12-4
d_call: NA
cdr3_length: 19

cdr3_aa: CASSQERGDTVYEQYF
cdr3_nt: TGTGCCAGCAGCCAAGAGAGGGGGGACACAGTCTACGAGCAGTACTTC
clone_size: many
j_call: TRBJ2-7
v_call: TRBV4-2
d_call: NA
cdr3_length: 16

cdr3_aa: CATSDTTLDREETQYF
cdr3_nt: TGTGCCACCAGTGATACGACCCTGGACAGGGAAGAGACCCAGTACTTC
clone_size: NA
j_call: TRBJ2-5
v_call: TRBV24-1
d_call: TRBD1
cdr3_length: 16

cdr3_aa: CSVEENFQLGGYTF
cdr3_nt: TGCAGCGTTGAAGAAAATTTCCAGTTGGGGGGCTACACCTTC
clone_size: NA
j_call: TRBJ1-2
v_call: TRBV29-1
d_call: NA
cdr3_length: 14

cdr3_aa: CASRYRGSQETQYF
cdr3_nt: TGTGCCAGCAGATATCGGGGGTCACAAGAGACCCAGTACTTC
clone_size: many
j_call: TRBJ2-5
v_call: TRBV28
d_call: NA
cdr3_length: 14

cdr3_aa: CASSLGGAPKNIQYF
cdr3_nt: TGTGCCAGCAGTTTAGGCGGGGCACCCAAAAACATTCAGTACTTC
clone_size: many
j_call: TRBJ2-4
v_call: TRBV12-3/TRBV12-4
d_call: NA
cdr3_length: 15

cdr3_aa: CASRVRGSEAFF
cdr3_nt: TGTGCCAGCAGAGTAAGGGGCAGTGAAGCTTTCTTT
clone_size: many
j_call: TRBJ1-1
v_call: TRBV25-1
d_call: NA
cdr3_length: 12

cdr3_aa: CSVRLTGGFTDTQYF
cdr3_nt: TGCAGCGTTAGGCTGACAGGGGGCTTCACAGATACGCAGTATTTT
clone_size: NA
j_call: TRBJ2-3
v_call: TRBV29-1
d_call: TRBD1
cdr3_length: 15

cdr3_aa: CASSLTSTQDTQYF
cdr3_nt: TGTGCCAGCAGCCTTACCTCGACTCAAGATACGCAGTATTTT
clone_size: many
j_call: TRBJ2-3
v_call: TRBV7-6
d_call: NA
cdr3_length: 14

cdr3_aa: CSVAGGVEHTDTQYF
cdr3_nt: TGCAGCGTTGCAGGGGGCGTCGAACACACAGATACGCAGTATTTT
clone_size: many
j_call: TRBJ2-3
v_call: TRBV29-1
d_call: TRBD1
cdr3_length: 15

cdr3_aa: CATSGGDLNQPQHF
cdr3_nt: TGTGCCACCTCCGGGGGTGATCTCAATCAGCCCCAGCATTTT
clone_size: few
j_call: TRBJ1-5
v_call: TRBV24-1
d_call: NA
cdr3_length: 14

cdr3_aa: CASSQGPRGRRPYNEQFF
cdr3_nt: TGCGCCAGCAGCCAAGGACCACGGGGCCGCAGGCCCTACAATGAGCAGTTCTTC
clone_size: NA
j_call: TRBJ2-1
v_call: TRBV4-1
d_call: NA
cdr3_length: 18

cdr3_aa: CASSQGGGVAGELFF
cdr3_nt: TGTGCCAGCAGCCAAGGAGGCGGGGTCGCCGGGGAGCTGTTTTTT
clone_size: many
j_call: TRBJ2-2
v_call: TRBV3-1
d_call: NA
cdr3_length: 15

cdr3_aa: CASSLNIQYF
cdr3_nt: TGTGCCAGCAGTTTAAACATTCAGTACTTC
clone_size: many
j_call: TRBJ2-4
v_call: TRBV28
d_call: NA
cdr3_length: 10

cdr3_aa: CASSLQAGETQYF
cdr3_nt: TGTGCCAGCAGCCTACAGGCGGGGGAGACCCAGTACTTC
clone_size: many
j_call: TRBJ2-5
v_call: TRBV28
d_call: NA
cdr3_length: 13

cdr3_aa: CASSPVVPYEQYF
cdr3_nt: TGTGCCAGCAGCCCGGTCGTTCCCTACGAGCAGTACTTC
clone_size: NA
j_call: TRBJ2-7
v_call: TRBV6-6
d_call: NA
cdr3_length: 13

cdr3_aa: CASRIPGGWQFF
cdr3_nt: TGTGCCAGCAGGATACCCGGGGGTTGGCAGTTCTTC
clone_size: NA
j_call: TRBJ2-1
v_call: TRBV7-2
d_call: NA
cdr3_length: 12

cdr3_aa: CASSTTLAGGNNEQFF
cdr3_nt: TGTGCCAGCAGCACTACGTTAGCGGGAGGGAACAATGAGCAGTTCTTC
clone_size: many
j_call: TRBJ2-1
v_call: TRBV9
d_call: TRBD2
cdr3_length: 16

cdr3_aa: CASSPIHGEQFF
cdr3_nt: TGTGCCAGCTCACCAATTCACGGTGAGCAGTTCTTC
clone_size: many
j_call: TRBJ2-1
v_call: TRBV18
d_call: NA
cdr3_length: 12

cdr3_aa: CSALPSDSLSGNTIYF
cdr3_nt: TGCAGCGCCCTACCGAGCGACAGCCTCTCTGGAAACACCATATATTTT
clone_size: many
j_call: TRBJ1-3
v_call: TRBV29-1
d_call: NA
cdr3_length: 16

cdr3_aa: CASTPYGGGLNTEAFF
cdr3_nt: TGTGCCAGCACCCCGTATGGAGGGGGTCTGAACACTGAAGCTTTCTTT
clone_size: many
j_call: TRBJ1-1
v_call: TRBV9
d_call: NA
cdr3_length: 16

cdr3_aa: CASRGLGQGDNNEQFF
cdr3_nt: TGTGCCAGCAGGGGCCTTGGGCAGGGCGACAACAATGAGCAGTTCTTC
clone_size: many
j_call: TRBJ2-1
v_call: TRBV11-1
d_call: NA
cdr3_length: 16

cdr3_aa: CATSDENSGAQETQYF
cdr3_nt: TGTGCCACCAGTGATGAGAATAGCGGGGCCCAAGAGACCCAGTACTTC
clone_size: NA
j_call: TRBJ2-5
v_call: TRBV24-1
d_call: TRBD2
cdr3_length: 16

cdr3_aa: CSAREGRVSEAFF
cdr3_nt: TGCAGTGCTAGAGAGGGCCGGGTCTCTGAAGCTTTCTTT
clone_size: few
j_call: TRBJ1-1
v_call: TRBV20-1
d_call: NA
cdr3_length: 13

cdr3_aa: CACDSGGQPQHF
cdr3_nt: TGTGCCTGTGACAGTGGGGGGCAGCCCCAGCATTTT
clone_size: many
j_call: TRBJ1-5
v_call: TRBV30
d_call: NA
cdr3_length: 12

cdr3_aa: CASTIRSIYEQYF
cdr3_nt: TGTGCCAGCACTATAAGGTCCATCTACGAGCAGTACTTC
clone_size: many
j_call: TRBJ2-7
v_call: TRBV12-3/TRBV12-4
d_call: NA
cdr3_length: 13

cdr3_aa: CASSPIRGSSTDTQYF
cdr3_nt: TGTGCCAGCAGCCCGATACGGGGTTCAAGCACAGATACGCAGTATTTT
clone_size: few
j_call: TRBJ2-3
v_call: TRBV14
d_call: NA
cdr3_length: 16

cdr3_aa: CASRTANTEAFF
cdr3_nt: TGTGCCAGCAGGACAGCGAACACTGAAGCTTTCTTT
clone_size: many
j_call: TRBJ1-1
v_call: TRBV7-8
d_call: NA
cdr3_length: 12

cdr3_aa: CASSPAEGGSSTEAFF
cdr3_nt: TGCGCCAGCAGCCCCGCCGAGGGGGGTTCAAGCACTGAAGCTTTCTTT
clone_size: few
j_call: TRBJ1-1
v_call: TRBV5-1
d_call: NA
cdr3_length: 16

cdr3_aa: CASSSIGAHYTQYF
cdr3_nt: TGTGCCAGCTCTTCGATCGGGGCCCATTATACGCAGTATTTT
clone_size: many
j_call: TRBJ2-3
v_call: TRBV27
d_call: NA
cdr3_length: 14

cdr3_aa: CASSFEAGGNIQYF
cdr3_nt: TGTGCCAGCAGCTTCGAAGCGGGGGGAAACATTCAGTACTTC
clone_size: many
j_call: TRBJ2-4
v_call: TRBV7-9
d_call: TRBD2
cdr3_length: 14

cdr3_aa: CSANPPGTVTYEQYF
cdr3_nt: TGCAGTGCCAATCCCCCCGGGACGGTGACCTACGAGCAGTACTTC
clone_size: few
j_call: TRBJ2-7
v_call: TRBV20-1
d_call: NA
cdr3_length: 15

cdr3_aa: CASSSGGEIYGYTF
cdr3_nt: TGTGCCAGCAGCTCAGGGGGCGAGATCTATGGCTACACCTTC
clone_size: few
j_call: TRBJ1-2
v_call: TRBV7-2
d_call: TRBD1
cdr3_length: 14

cdr3_aa: CASSTPGTIFGELFF
cdr3_nt: TGTGCCAGCAGTACGCCCGGGACCATATTCGGGGAGCTGTTTTTT
clone_size: many
j_call: TRBJ2-2
v_call: TRBV12-3/TRBV12-4
d_call: NA
cdr3_length: 15

cdr3_aa: CASSSRREETQYF
cdr3_nt: TGTGCCAGCAGCTCCCGACGGGAGGAGACCCAGTACTTC
clone_size: many
j_call: TRBJ2-5
v_call: TRBV2
d_call: NA
cdr3_length: 13

cdr3_aa: CSASALGGSPYEQYF
cdr3_nt: TGCAGTGCTAGCGCGCTCGGGGGGTCACCCTACGAGCAGTACTTC
clone_size: many
j_call: TRBJ2-7
v_call: TRBV20-1
d_call: TRBD2
cdr3_length: 15